One and the same sample provided the 11 T cell receptor beta chains below, sequenced in a study of T-cell memory formation after mild COVID-19. Each CDR3 protein gets one entry after TCRdb re-called the 5' RACE reads with MiXCR. Of 200,000 to 300,000 distinct CDR3 sequences detected, 7.5% to 10% appear once; the ten largest clones hold around 20%. Source material: PBMCs or a T cell subset sorted from them (not recorded which). Receptors were obtained from a man aged 18-30 years who had mild COVID-19 (a few samples of this study predate the infection). Cell type and time point are not known.

The gene calls are TRBV12-3 or TRBV12-4 and TRBJ2-3, with D possibly TRBD1 on 6 matching bases. The V end was cut by 6 bases, the J end by 6 bases, with 7 bases between. CDR3 size: 11 residues. CDR3 sequence: CASRRGDTQYF. For the CDR3, the DNA is TGTGCCAGCAGGAGGGGGGATACGCAGTATTTT.

The genes are TRBV9 and TRBJ1-6; D possibly corresponds to TRBD1 (5 bases). V lost 0 bases and J 1 base, leaving 5 bases between the germline ends. Looked up from germline, CDR1 is SGDLS and CDR2 is YYNGEE. The CDR3 totals 15 residues. The CDR3 spells CASSVGGSYNSPLHF. The CDR3 DNA is TGTGCCAGCAGCGTAGGGGGGTCCTATAATTCACCCCTCCACTTT.

The rearrangement links TRBV29-1 to TRBJ1-4; D unclear. V was clipped by 4 bases and J by 6 bases, with 12 bases between them. Germline values: CDR1 SQVTM, CDR2 ANQGSEA. The CDR3 is made up of 13 amino acids. The CDR3 here is CSVVVGADEKLFF. CDR3 sequence (DNA): TGCAGCGTTGTTGTGGGCGCGGATGAAAAACTGTTTTTT.

This clonotype was recorded at least ten times. The chain joins TRBV7-2 to TRBJ2-5; D is unclear. With 4 bases removed from V and 3 bases from J, the gap between germline ends came to 6 bases. The length of the CDR3 is 12 residues. Germline CDR1 is SGHTA and CDR2 is FQGNSA. CDR3 DNA: TGTGCCAGCAGCTACCTAAAAGAGACCCAGTACTTC. It yields the protein CASSYLKETQYF. Variable domain in full (rest from reference TRBV7-2 and TRBJ2-5): GAGVSQSPSNKVTEKGKDVELRCDPISGHTALYWYRQSLGQGLEFLIYFQGNSAPDKSGLPSDRFSAERTGGSVSTLTIQRTQQEDSAVYLCASSYLKETQYFGPGTRLLVL.

This clonotype was seen a few times. The chain couples TRBV20-1 to TRBJ2-7; 8 nucleotides align to TRBD2. In germline, CDR1 is DFQATT, CDR2 SNEGSKA (reference sequence). The CDR3 loop spans 12 amino acids. Losses at the gene ends were 6 bases for V and 8 bases for J; bases not matched to a gene: 9. As DNA, the CDR3 is TGCAGTGCGACGGGGGGGCAGGATCAGCAGTACGTC. As protein: CSATGGQDQQYV.

The J gene is TRBJ1-1, the V gene TRBV2; D might be TRBD1 (5 bases). Per the germline V gene, CDR1 is SNHLY and CDR2 is FYNNEI. The CDR3 has 13 residues. The germline V and J ends were trimmed by 6 bases and 2 bases, with 10 bases remaining between them. The CDR3: CASRRQYNTEAFF. CDR3 DNA sequence: TGTGCCAGCAGGAGACAGTATAACACTGAAGCTTTCTTT.

This clonotype was found many times. The gene calls are TRBV7-2 and TRBJ2-7; D remains ambiguous. With 1 base removed from V and 5 bases from J, the gap between germline ends came to 15 bases. Germline V gene data show CDR1 as SGHTA and CDR2 as FQGNSA. This CDR3 is built from 15 residues. CDR3: CASSLGSGPWNEQYV. In nucleotides, the CDR3 is TGTGCCAGCAGCTTAGGGTCGGGCCCTTGGAACGAGCAGTACGTC.

This clonotype was recorded at least ten times. The chain employs TRBV20-1 and TRBJ1-1; weak D call: TRBD1 (5 bases). The CDR3 loop spans 16 amino acids. V was shortened by 3 bases and J by 1 base, with 18 bases between the two germline ends. CDR1 and CDR2 from the germline V gene are DFQATT and SNEGSKA (reference sequence). The DNA of the CDR3 is TGCAGTGCTAGTTGGTGGGGGATTAGGAGGAACACTGAAGCTTTCTTT. It specifies CSASWWGIRRNTEAFF.

This clonotype was counted many times. The rearrangement uses TRBV6-1 and TRBJ2-1, with 7 bases that match TRBD1. The CDR3 runs 15 residues. Trimming cost V 6 bases and J 7 bases; bases outside gene matches: 12. The germline gives CDR1 MNHNS, CDR2 SASEGT. The CDR3 here is CASSSNQQGLNEQFF. For the CDR3, the DNA is TGTGCCAGCAGCTCAAACCAACAGGGGTTGAATGAGCAGTTCTTC.

This clonotype was observed a few times. V and J are TRBV2 and TRBJ1-4; perhaps TRBD1 as D (6 bases). The CDR3 consists of 15 residues. Germline V lookup: CDR1 SNHLY, CDR2 FYNNEI. V was clipped by 8 bases and J by 7 bases, with 20 bases between them. CDR3 sequence reads: CASFGGRGGSEKLFF. CDR3 nucleotides: TGTGCCAGCTTTGGCGGTCGAGGGGGGAGTGAAAAACTGTTTTTT.

This clonotype was seen once. The junction does not match germline at one end; this may be a read error. The J gene is TRBJ1-2, the V gene TRBV7-2; the D gene is possibly TRBD1 (6 bases). The CDR3 runs 17 residues. Germline V gene data show CDR1 as SGHTA and CDR2 as FQGNSA. CDR3 in DNA: TGTGCCAGAAGCTTAGGGCCCCCCTCACAGGGCGGCTATGGCTACACCTTC. Translation gives CARSLGPPSQGGYGYTF.